Listed here are 25 T cell receptor beta chains from one sample, sequenced in a study of blood T cells in healthy people across ages. Using a J-beta primer mix together with a sample-barcoded 5' primer, a second PCR was run for roughly 7 to 12 cycles. TCRdb re-derived calls from the 5' RACE reads in MiXCR, one entry per CDR3 protein. The data show 910,000 or so distinct CDR3 sequences, 51% seen once. The sequencing input was blood. These receptors were taken from a woman aged 60-75 years in good health.

The CDR3, as DNA: TGTGCCAGCAGCCAATTTCCGGGACCGCCGTTTGGCTACACCTTC. Protein product: CASSQFPGPPFGYTF. The chain combines TRBV4-2 with TRBJ1-2; D might be TRBD1 (5 bases). V gave up 2 bases and J gave up 7 bases, with 17 bases separating them. CDR1 is LGHNA, CDR2 YNFKEQ, per germline. CDR3 length equals 15 residues.

Many counts were recorded for this clonotype. This chain uses TRBV4-2 with TRBJ1-4; tentative D call: TRBD1 (5 bases). Deletions cut 1 base from V and 3 bases from J, with 15 bases between. This CDR3 has 17 residues. Germline V CDR1 and CDR2: LGHNA, YNFKEQ. The CDR3, as DNA: TGTGCCAGCAGCCAAGTTTCAGGGAGGGGCCCTAATGAAAAACTGTTTTTT. Protein sequence: CASSQVSGRGPNEKLFF.

With respect to this clonotype: One junction end disagrees with the germline gene, perhaps due to a read error. The rearrangement uses TRBV7-9 and TRBJ1-2; TRBD1 agrees at 7 bases. The length of the CDR3 is 14 residues. Per germline, CDR1 SEHNR and CDR2 FQNEAQ (reference sequence). CDR3: CARSLDRVSGGYTF. The CDR3 nucleotides read TGTGCCCGCAGCTTAGACAGGGTGTCGGGAGGCTACACCTTC.

This chain uses TRBV20-1 with TRBJ2-6; possibly TRBD1 for D (6 bases). CDR1 is DFQATT, CDR2 SNEGSKA, per germline (reference sequence). Between the trimmed V and J ends, which lost 5 bases and 1 base, there was a span of 15 bases. CDR3 length: 16 residues. Written as DNA, the CDR3 is TGCAGTGCTGGAACAGGGCTTAGGTCTGGGGCCAACGTCCTGACTTTC. Its translation: CSAGTGLRSGANVLTF.

CDR3 nucleotides: TGCAGTGCTAGGGGGGCGTTAGCGAGGGACACAGATACGCAGTATTTT. Translation: CSARGALARDTDTQYF. The rearrangement joins TRBV20-1 to TRBJ2-3; perhaps TRBD1 as D (6 bases). The CDR3 contains 16 residues. Trimming removed 3 bases from V and 2 bases from J, with 18 bases in between. Germline assignment: CDR1 DFQATT and CDR2 SNEGSKA (reference sequence).

This clonotype was seen only a few times. The chain has TRBV6-6 and TRBJ1-6; D call uncertain. Germline V gene sequence: CDR1 MNHNY, CDR2 SVGAGI (reference sequence). The CDR3 length is 12 residues. V was clipped by 5 bases and J by 4 bases, with 3 bases between them. Here the CDR3 DNA reads TGTGCCAGCAGTGGATATAATTCACCCCTCCACTTT. Protein sequence: CASSGYNSPLHF.

The V call is TRBV9, the J call TRBJ2-5; D unclear. The DNA end is a closer match to TRBJ2-7, so the J assignment may be wrong. CDR3 size: 15 residues. The germline V gene has CDR1 SGDLS and CDR2 YYNGEE. CDR3 sequence (DNA): TGTGCCAGCAGCACCAGCCCCTTCCCCACCTACGAGCAGTACTTC. It yields the protein CASSTSPFPTYEQYF.

The chain has TRBV20-1 and TRBJ2-3; D is possibly TRBD2 (5 bases). Trimming took 0 bases from V and 3 from J, leaving 19 bases between them. From germline, CDR1 is DFQATT and CDR2 SNEGSKA (reference sequence). The CDR3 has 17 residues. The CDR3 bases are TGCAGTGCTAGAGATGCTGCGAGTCGTTCGGGGACAGATACGCAGTATTTT. Translated: CSARDAASRSGTDTQYF.

The chain links TRBV28 to TRBJ2-2; tentative D call: TRBD1 (6 bases). Germline CDR1 and CDR2: MDHEN and SYDVKM. Trimming took 8 bases from V and 2 from J, leaving 9 bases between them. This CDR3 region has 13 residues. Here the CDR3 DNA reads TGTGCCAGCGGACAGCCAAACACCGGGGAGCTGTTTTTT. Residues: CASGQPNTGELFF.

This clonotype was recorded a few times. The V call is TRBV7-2, the J call TRBJ2-5; D unclear. This CDR3 contains 14 residues. Germline lookup yields CDR1 SGHTA and CDR2 FQGNSA. The V and J ends lost 5 bases and 7 bases respectively, with 17 bases between them. CDR3 in DNA: TGTGCCAGCAGCAACAGTGGTGAAGTGGGGACCCAGTACTTC. It codes for CASSNSGEVGTQYF.

The chain recombines TRBV12-3 or TRBV12-4 with TRBJ2-7, with a possible D match to TRBD2 (5 bases). The ends were cut back, 3 bases at V and 8 bases at J, with 14 bases in the middle. The CDR3 length is 13 residues. CDR3 nucleotides: TGTGCCAGCAGTTTTGCGGGCCCCGGCAAGCAGTACTTC. The encoded protein is CASSFAGPGKQYF.

This sequence joins TRBV10-2 and TRBJ1-5, with D tentatively TRBD1 (6 bases). Germline V gene sequence: CDR1 WSHSY, CDR2 SAAADI. This CDR3 spans 13 amino acids. V was shortened by 5 bases and J by 7 bases, with 12 bases between the two germline ends. The CDR3 region has the DNA TGCGCCAGCAGTACGGGGGCTAGACAGCCCCAGCATTTT. This translates into CASSTGARQPQHF.

This clonotype appeared a few times. The chain is built from TRBV5-4 and TRBJ2-1; no definite D call. This CDR3 is built from 14 residues. The V gene lost 0 bases and the J gene lost 10 bases, with 14 bases spanning the gap. Germline values: CDR1 SGHNT, CDR2 YYREEE (reference sequence). The CDR3 nucleotides read TGTGCCAGCAGCTTGGAGGTCGGCGAGAGAGAGCAGTTCTTC. Translating gives CASSLEVGEREQFF.

J is TRBJ1-4 and V is TRBV12-3 or TRBV12-4; 8 bases are a match to TRBD1. V lost 8 bases and J lost 10; bases outside the gene matches: 9. CDR3 length equals 13 residues. The CDR3 nucleotides read TGTGCCAGCGGACGGACAGGGACTGGAAAACTGTTTTTT. This sequence encodes CASGRTGTGKLFF.

In its sample, this clonotype was seen a few times. The CDR3 is CASSQVRSLEQYF. The CDR3 coding sequence is TGCGCCAGCAGCCAAGTTCGGTCGCTCGAGCAGTACTTC. The rearrangement links TRBV4-1 to TRBJ2-7; no clear D gene. Germline V gene data show CDR1 as MGHRA and CDR2 as YSYEKL. The CDR3 is 13 amino acids. Trimming cost V 1 base and J 6 bases, with 10 bases left between them.

This chain connects TRBV20-1 to TRBJ1-2; perhaps TRBD1 as D (5 bases). V was trimmed by 0 bases and J by 6 bases, leaving 17 bases between them. Looked up from germline, CDR1 is DFQATT and CDR2 is SNEGSKA (reference sequence). The CDR3 sequence is 15 residues long. The CDR3: CSARDWTNPRDGYTF. CDR3 nucleotides: TGCAGTGCTAGAGACTGGACAAACCCGAGGGATGGCTACACCTTC.

The V call is TRBV6-5, the J call TRBJ2-1, with 9 bases fitting TRBD1. CDR1 and CDR2 (germline): MNHEY, SVGAGI. This CDR3 spans 18 amino acids. The V and J ends lost 2 bases and 1 base, in that order; junction bases with no gene match: 9. This CDR3 reads CASSYAPGQGGSYNEQFF. The CDR3, as DNA: TGTGCCAGCAGTTACGCCCCGGGACAGGGAGGATCCTACAATGAGCAGTTCTTC.

This clonotype was detected once. V gene TRBV5-1 combines with J gene TRBJ2-3, with TRBD2 as a possible D gene (6 bases). V was trimmed by 0 bases and J by 4 bases, leaving 12 bases between them. The germline V gene encodes CDR1 SGHRS and CDR2 YFSETQ. CDR3 length equals 15 residues. CDR3 nucleotide sequence: TGCGCCAGCAGCTTGGGCGGGAAAAGTTCAGATACGCAGTATTTT. Translation gives CASSLGGKSSDTQYF.

The rearrangement links TRBV7-2 to TRBJ2-4; D unresolved. The germline V and J ends were trimmed by 1 base and 13 bases, with 11 bases remaining between them. The CDR3 is 12 residues long. Germline V lookup: CDR1 SGHTA, CDR2 FQGNSA. The CDR3 DNA sequence: TGTGCCAGCAGCTTAGACTCCCTCCAGCAGTACTTC. Translated: CASSLDSLQQYF.

The chain couples TRBV20-1 to TRBJ2-3; 9 positions agree with TRBD2. CDR1 and CDR2 from the germline V gene are DFQATT and SNEGSKA (reference sequence). The ends lost 4 bases at V and 0 bases at J; junction bases unmatched: 5. This CDR3 is 15 amino acids long. CDR3 loop: CSANQREASTDTQYF. CDR3 DNA sequence: TGCAGTGCTAACCAGCGGGAGGCTAGCACAGATACGCAGTATTTT.

This clonotype was counted ten times or more. The chain recombines TRBV20-1 with TRBJ2-1; 9 bases are a match to TRBD2. Germline V gene lookup returns CDR1 DFQATT and CDR2 SNEGSKA (reference sequence). With 1 base clipped from V and 7 bases from J, the junction kept 5 bases outside the gene matches. This CDR3 spans 14 amino acids. CDR3 in amino acids: CSARVAGVLNEQFF. DNA for the CDR3: TGCAGTGCTAGAGTAGCGGGAGTATTGAATGAGCAGTTCTTC.

The rearrangement uses TRBV4-2 and TRBJ2-5; TRBD1 or TRBD2 may be the D gene (6 bases each). This CDR3 spans 14 amino acids. V gave up 0 bases and J gave up 3 bases, with 8 bases separating them. From germline, CDR1 is LGHNA and CDR2 YNFKEQ. The CDR3 here is CASSQEGGEETQYF. Here the CDR3 DNA reads TGTGCCAGCAGCCAAGAGGGGGGCGAAGAGACCCAGTACTTC.

Remarks on this clonotype: A much larger clone differs from this one at a single base, so this may be a read error. The chain has TRBV5-1 and TRBJ2-3; D gene uncertain. The CDR3 loop spans 14 amino acids. The V and J ends lost 4 bases and 0 bases respectively, with 9 bases between them. CDR1 SGHRS and CDR2 YFSETQ come from the germline V gene. The CDR3 spells CASSVTDSTDTQYF. The CDR3 DNA reads TGCGCCAGCAGCGTCACAGACAGCACAGATACGCAGTATTTT.

V and J are TRBV12-3 or TRBV12-4 and TRBJ2-7; D gene unclear. Trimming removed 8 bases from V and 3 bases from J, with 14 bases in between. The CDR3 consists of 13 residues. The CDR3 spells CASGITDLYEQYF. The CDR3 nucleotides read TGTGCCAGCGGTATCACAGATCTCTACGAGCAGTACTTC.

The chain couples TRBV12-3 or TRBV12-4 to TRBJ2-7; D gene unclear. The germline V and J ends were trimmed by 4 bases and 1 base, with 8 bases remaining between them. The CDR3 totals 13 residues. This CDR3 reads CASSSKGSYEQYF. DNA for the CDR3: TGTGCCAGCAGTTCTAAAGGTTCCTACGAGCAGTACTTC.